One and the same sample provided the 9 T cell receptor beta chains below, sequenced in a study of cytomegalovirus exposure and HLA in healthy donors. Both 60 Vbeta primers and 13 Jbeta primers went into the PCR. Method: immunoSEQ multiplex PCR; TCRdb's copy keeps in-frame clones and lacks some. The sample includes more than 90,000 clones, roughly 80% seen only once; the top ten take more than 0.6%. The material sequenced was PBMCs. These receptors were obtained from a woman aged 55-69 years in good health and CMV-seronegative.

The chain couples TRBV27 to TRBJ2-2, with D possibly TRBD1 on 5 matching bases. Germline CDR1 is MNHEY and CDR2 is SMNVEV (reference sequence). Trimming removed 6 bases from V and 0 bases from J, with 20 bases in between. The CDR3 consists of 18 residues. CDR3 nucleotides: TGTGCCAGCAGCCTACTCTTGGTGGCAGGGACGAACACCGGGGAGCTGTTTTTT. Residues: CASSLLLVAGTNTGELFF.

The chain joins TRBV29-1 to TRBJ1-2; TRBD1 is a possible D gene (6 bases). The CDR3 contains 13 residues. The germline V and J ends were trimmed by 3 bases and 5 bases, with 13 bases remaining between them. Germline V gives CDR1 SQVTM, CDR2 ANQGSEA. In nucleotides, the CDR3 is TGCAGCGTTGAGGATAGGGACATTTATGGCTACACCTTC. This gives the protein CSVEDRDIYGYTF.

This rearrangement joins TRBV29-1 to TRBJ2-1, with D tentatively TRBD2 (6 bases). Germline V lookup: CDR1 SQVTM, CDR2 ANQGSEA. CDR3 size: 14 residues. V was shortened by 5 bases and J by 7 bases, with 18 bases between the two germline ends. The CDR3: CSVSTRLTTNEQFF. The CDR3 region has the DNA TGCAGCGTTTCGACTAGGCTAACGACGAATGAGCAGTTCTTC.

This clone was seen a few times. The V and J genes are TRBV19 and TRBJ1-1; 7 nucleotides match TRBD1. CDR3 size: 15 residues. Germline V lookup: CDR1 LNHDA, CDR2 SQIVND (reference sequence). With 7 bases clipped from V and 4 bases from J, the junction kept 12 bases outside the gene matches. The CDR3 region has the DNA TGTGCCAGTAAAGCGTACCTCAGGGGGAGCACTGAAGCTTTCTTT. Amino acids: CASKAYLRGSTEAFF.

This chain uses TRBV7-2 with TRBJ1-2; 7 bases line up with TRBD1. V lost 1 base to trimming and J lost 0 bases; unmatched junction nucleotides: 11. Per germline, CDR1 SGHTA and CDR2 FQGNSA. The CDR3 loop spans 18 amino acids. Written as DNA, the CDR3 is TGTGCCAGCAGCTTAGGGTTTTTGGGACAGACCTCTAACTATGGCTACACCTTC. This codes for CASSLGFLGQTSNYGYTF.

The genes are TRBV4-1 and TRBJ2-5; TRBD1 matches at 8 bases. J lost 1 base, V lost 5 bases, and 6 bases had no gene match. The CDR3 runs 15 residues. The V gene's germline CDR1 is MGHRA and CDR2 YSYEKL. CDR3 in amino acids: CASSARTGPQETQYF. The DNA for the CDR3 is TGCGCCAGCAGCGCCAGGACAGGGCCCCAAGAGACCCAGTACTTC.

This clone was detected only once. The chain recombines TRBV25-1 with TRBJ1-6; possible D gene TRBD1, 5 bases. The length of the CDR3 is 16 residues. Germline V gives CDR1 MGHDK, CDR2 SYGVNS. Trimming pared 7 bases from V and 10 bases from J, leaving 23 bases between. CDR3 DNA: TGTGCCAGCATCGAGGGTATCAGGACCGGGGGGTCACCCCTCCACTTT. Protein: CASIEGIRTGGSPLHF. The complete variable domain, with remaining parts taken from reference TRBV25-1 and TRBJ1-6, reads EADIYQTPRYLVIGTGKKITLECSQTMGHDKMYWYQQDPGMELHLIHYSYGVNSTEKGDLSSESTVSRIRTEHFPLTLESARPSHTSQYLCASIEGIRTGGSPLHFGNGTRLTVT.

The rearrangement uses TRBV27 and TRBJ1-2; D is perhaps TRBD1 (6 bases). The germline V and J ends were trimmed by 3 bases and 0 bases, with 8 bases remaining between them. The CDR3 has 14 amino acids. From germline, CDR1 is MNHEY and CDR2 SMNVEV (reference sequence). DNA of the CDR3: TGTGCCAGCAGTTTGACAGGAACTAACTATGGCTACACCTTC. This codes for CASSLTGTNYGYTF.

The CDR3 loop reads CASGRGNEQFF. CDR3 bases: TGCGCCAGCGGCAGGGGGAATGAGCAGTTCTTC. V is TRBV5-1 and J is TRBJ2-1; 7 nucleotides match TRBD1. Trimming cost V 7 bases and J 7 bases; bases outside gene matches: 2. Germline loops: CDR1 SGHRS, CDR2 YFSETQ. CDR3 length equals 11 residues.